Here is one T cell receptor beta chain with its context. The antigen remains undetermined. The same CDR3 can be traced to other DNA sequences in this sample. Trimming cost V 4 bases and J 0 bases, with 9 bases left between them. Looked up from germline, CDR1 is KGHSH and CDR2 is LQKENI. CDR3 size: 15 residues. These data originate in a study of T cell responses to AZD1222 COVID-19 vaccine. Overall study findings and caveats: Among those given AZD1222, only five or six were seropositive at baseline. Repertoire sampling occurred only after the peak T cell response. Possibly, clonal diversity was underestimated; donors were largely white British and included more females. CD4 TCRs associated with vaccination spanned spike, dominating at 160-218 and 743-854.

Clones were sequenced by immunoSEQ multiplex PCR, and TCRdb holds only the in-frame ones, with some missing. The sample includes 200,000 to 250,000 clones, 85% to 95% of them seen just once. Here the sequenced sample was peripheral blood, taken on day 0 of MenACWY control vaccination. The TCR comes from an adult in good health. This chain connects TRBV18 to TRBJ1-4; D gene ambiguous. The CDR3 DNA sequence: TGTGCCAGCTCACGGACGGGAGCAACTAATGAAAAACTGTTTTTT. Residues: CASSRTGATNEKLFF.